The count of the clone carrying this TCR beta chain is one. Original data processing: The assay estimated nucleated cells by amplifying reference gene primers. Assay used: immunoSEQ multiplex PCR; TCRdb lists only in-frame clones, some missing. The D gene and trimming were derived from the DNA, and the V and J assignments and clone size from that table. The sample lists tens of thousands of clones, about 74% occurring once. The data stem from a study of blood T cell repertoires in COVID-19. Whole-study context: T cells, B-cell-depleted T cells, or PBMCs supplied cDNA or gDNA.

The V and J ends lost 5 bases and 0 bases respectively, with 11 bases between them. This CDR3 is built from 15 residues. Germline V gene lookup returns CDR1 MDHEN and CDR2 SYDVKM. Sequenced material: peripheral blood. V is TRBV28 and J is TRBJ2-1, with D maybe TRBD2 (6 bases). The TCR comes from a human donor in a cohort sampled during active COVID-19. In nucleotides, the CDR3 is TGTGCCAGCAGTAGATCGGGGGTCTCCTACAATGAGCAGTTCTTC. It encodes CASSRSGVSYNEQFF.